The next 9 T cell receptor beta chains were all read from a single sample in a study of neurological immune-mediated disorders (dated by TCRdb to the late 2010s). The library was prepared using 5' RACE. TCRdb lists the instrument as Illumina HiSeq 2500. In TCRdb, the public reads were trimmed at Q25 with fastp and aligned with MiXCR, with productive beta chains retained. When rows share a CDR3 protein, they turn into one entry using the most common DNA and genes. Here the sample has roughly 50,000 distinct CDR3 sequences; over 9.5% occur a single time. The ten largest clones take up around 10% of the sample. The time point label for this specimen denotes: longitudinal time-point 3. Source material: PBMCs. These receptors all stem from a male donor with HTLV-1-associated myelopathy (HAM/TSP).

Regarding this clonotype: A much larger clone lies a single base off, so this may be a read error. The V and J genes are TRBV12-3 or TRBV12-4 and TRBJ1-1; unclear D gene. CDR3 length equals 14 residues. The CDR3 loop reads CANSLVGGSGGAFF. In DNA form, the CDR3 reads TGTGCCAACAGTTTAGTCGGAGGTTCGGGAGGAGCTTTCTTT.

The chain couples TRBV3-1 to TRBJ2-5, with D possibly matching TRBD2 (6 bases). The CDR3 loop spans 13 amino acids. Trimming stripped 7 bases from V and 4 bases from J, with 13 bases between. Germline V CDR1 and CDR2: LGHDT, YNNKEL (reference sequence). CDR3 coding DNA: TGTGCCAGCACTGTACTAGCTTCAGAGACCCAGTACTTC. Translation: CASTVLASETQYF.

This clonotype has ten or more counts. V usage is TRBV3-1 and J usage is TRBJ2-7, with no clear D. Germline CDR1 reads LGHDT; CDR2 reads YNNKEL (reference sequence). This CDR3 is 14 amino acids long. V lost 0 bases to trimming and J lost 0 bases, with 6 bases between them. The CDR3 loop is CASSQELSSYEQYF. The CDR3 nucleotides read TGTGCCAGCAGCCAAGAGCTGAGCTCCTACGAGCAGTACTTC.

This clonotype appeared many times. This chain uses TRBV7-9 with TRBJ1-2, with a possible D match to TRBD1 (6 bases). CDR3 length: 15 amino acids. V lost 0 bases to trimming and J lost 5 bases, with 13 bases between them. CDR1 SEHNR and CDR2 FQNEAQ come from the germline V gene (reference sequence). The CDR3 is CASSLARQGLYGYTF. The CDR3 DNA sequence: TGTGCCAGCAGCTTAGCTCGCCAGGGGCTATATGGCTACACCTTC.

The table lists this clonotype with many counts. The chain joins TRBV29-1 to TRBJ1-2; the D is unclear. The CDR3 covers 14 residues. Germline V gene data show CDR1 as SQVTM and CDR2 as ANQGSEA. The ends were cut back, 0 bases at V and 5 bases at J, with 13 bases in the middle. CDR3 in amino acids: CSVEDQDGGYGYTF. CDR3 DNA sequence: TGCAGCGTTGAAGATCAGGACGGCGGATATGGCTACACCTTC.

The chain carries TRBV9 and TRBJ2-7; 10 nucleotides line up with TRBD1. Trimming at V came to 3 bases and at J to 4 bases, leaving 4 bases not matched to a gene. This CDR3 is built from 14 residues. Germline values: CDR1 SGDLS, CDR2 YYNGEE. The CDR3 spells CASSAGTGVYEQYF. DNA of the CDR3: TGTGCCAGCAGCGCCGGGACAGGGGTTTACGAGCAGTACTTC. The whole variable domain, remainder taken from reference TRBV9 and TRBJ2-7, is DSGVTQTPKHLITATGQRVTLRCSPRSGDLSVYWYQQSLDQGLQFLIQYYNGEERAKGNILERFSAQQFPDLHSELNLSSLELGDSALYFCASSAGTGVYEQYFGPGTRLTVT.

In this sample, this clonotype turned up many times. DNA of the CDR3: TGTGCCAGCAGCTCTCACCTACCCTCCTACGAGCAGTACTTC. Translating gives CASSSHLPSYEQYF. The chain combines TRBV5-5 with TRBJ2-7; no definite D call. V gave up 3 bases and J gave up 0 bases, with 10 bases separating them. The length of the CDR3 is 14 residues. Germline CDR1 is SGHKS and CDR2 is YYEKEE (reference sequence).

By share, this clonotype ranks as medium-sized. The rearrangement links TRBV28 to TRBJ2-5, with D perhaps matching TRBD1 or TRBD2 (7 bases each). CDR1 is MDHEN, CDR2 SYDVKM, per germline. Trimming pared 10 bases from V and 5 bases from J, leaving 17 bases between. CDR3 length: 13 amino acids. CDR3 bases: TGTGCCATAGGGGAGGGGGCTCATGAGACCCAGTACTTC. The encoded protein is CAIGEGAHETQYF. Using reference TRBV28 and TRBJ2-5 for the parts outside the CDR3, the full variable domain is DVKVTQSSRYLVKRTGEKVFLECVQDMDHENMFWYRQDPGLGLRLIYFSYDVKMKEKGDIPEGYSVSREKKERFSLILESASTNQTSMYLCAIGEGAHETQYFGPGTRLLVL.

This clonotype was counted ten times or more. The chain carries TRBV28 and TRBJ1-2; D may be TRBD1 (6 bases). With 4 bases removed from V and 3 bases from J, the gap between germline ends came to 15 bases. The germline CDR1 and CDR2 sequences are MDHEN and SYDVKM. CDR3 length: 15 residues. CDR3 residues: CASSSTAGGHYGYTF. The CDR3 DNA reads TGTGCCAGCAGTTCAACCGCGGGGGGGCACTATGGCTACACCTTC.